Listed below are T cell receptor beta chains from one sample, sequenced in a study of T cell responses to AZD1222 COVID-19 vaccine. Assay used: immunoSEQ multiplex PCR; TCRdb lists only in-frame clones, some missing. The sample holds roughly 130,000 clones; 87% are singletons and the top ten take approximately 1.5%. Here the sequenced sample was peripheral blood, taken on day 0 of AZD1222 vaccination. These receptors all come from an adult in good health. Each CDR3 is given with its conserved first and last residue. The D gene is left open where the match is weak. Some rows have no size entry. The others give once, few or many, or a class for an expanded clone.

V gene,D gene,clone size,J gene,CDR3 DNA,CDR3 protein
TRBV6-2/TRBV6-3,.,.,TRBJ1-5,TGTGCCAGCAGTTACGATGAAGTCAGCAATCAGCCCCAGCATTTT,CASSYDEVSNQPQHF
TRBV28,.,.,TRBJ1-1,TGTGCCAGCATGGAAACCGGGGGCAAGTTGCGGAACACTGAAGCTTTCTTT,CASMETGGKLRNTEAFF
TRBV25-1,TRBD1,.,TRBJ2-2,TGTGCCAGCAGTGCTTTTTTTAGGGGACAGGGGAACACCGGGGAGCTGTTTTTT,CASSAFFRGQGNTGELFF
TRBV19,.,.,TRBJ2-1,TGTGCCAGTGAGGCGGGGCGGGCCTACAATGAGCAGTTCTTC,CASEAGRAYNEQFF
TRBV6-5,TRBD2,.,TRBJ2-7,TGTGCCAGCAGTTACGTCGGGGGGGCCATCTACGAGCAGTACTTC,CASSYVGGAIYEQYF
TRBV5-5,.,.,TRBJ2-2,TGTGCCAGCAGCTGGTGGACAGTCCACACCGGGGAGCTGTTTTTT,CASSWWTVHTGELFF
TRBV27,TRBD1,.,TRBJ1-1,TGTGCCAGCAAAACAGGGGGCACTGAAGCTTTCTTT,CASKTGGTEAFF
TRBV9,.,few,TRBJ1-6,TGTGCCAGCAGCGTAGGGAGCACTAATTCACCCCTCCACTTT,CASSVGSTNSPLHF
TRBV7-2,.,.,TRBJ1-1,TGTGCCAGCAGCGCGGACAGGAACACTGAAGCTTTCTTT,CASSADRNTEAFF
TRBV7-9,TRBD2,.,TRBJ2-2,TGTGCCAGCAGCTTTTCCCTAGCGGGGGGTTCCGGGGAGCTGTTTTTT,CASSFSLAGGSGELFF
TRBV24-1,TRBD2,.,TRBJ2-3,TGTGCCACCAGTGGAGGGACGGGGGGGGTCACAGATACGCAGTATTTT,CATSGGTGGVTDTQYF
TRBV9,.,.,TRBJ2-7,TGTGCCAGCAGCCCGAAGGCGGCAGGTCGGTACGAGCAGTACTTC,CASSPKAAGRYEQYF
TRBV28,.,.,TRBJ1-1,TGTGCCAGCAGTTTAAGAAGGACCCAGTTTGAAGCTTTCTTT,CASSLRRTQFEAFF
TRBV5-1,.,once,TRBJ1-2,TGCGCCAGCAGCTTGGCCTTGGACCGACATAACTATGGCTACACCTTC,CASSLALDRHNYGYTF
TRBV28,.,.,TRBJ1-5,TGTGCCAGCAGTACAGGGACGAATAGCAATCAGCCCCAGCATTTT,CASSTGTNSNQPQHF
TRBV5-1,.,.,TRBJ2-5,TGCGCCAGCAGCCCATCCTTGTACCAAGAGACCCAGTACTTC,CASSPSLYQETQYF
TRBV3-1/TRBV3-2,.,once,TRBJ2-5,TGTGCCAGCAGCCAACTTACGGAAAAAGAGACCCAGTACTTC,CASSQLTEKETQYF
TRBV6-5,.,few,TRBJ2-7,TGTGCCAGCTCAGGAGGCTTTAACAAAATTTACGAGCAGTACTTC,CASSGGFNKIYEQYF
TRBV5-5,.,.,TRBJ2-4,TGTGCCAGCAGCTTGGAGACTAGTCGGAACATTCAGTACTTC,CASSLETSRNIQYF
TRBV6-1,.,.,TRBJ1-1,TGTGCCAGCAGTGAAGCGGTATTGGGAGTCAACACTGAAGCTTTCTTT,CASSEAVLGVNTEAFF
TRBV4-1,.,.,TRBJ1-1,TGCGCCAGCAGCCAAGATACGGGCAGGAACACTGAAGCTTTCTTT,CASSQDTGRNTEAFF
TRBV28,.,.,TRBJ1-2,TGTGCCAGCAGTAAACAGGGTTATGGCTACACCTTC,CASSKQGYGYTF
TRBV28,TRBD2,.,TRBJ2-3,TGTGCCAGCAGTTCCCCTCAAGCGGGGGGAGGGTATTTT,CASSSPQAGGGYF
TRBV23-1,.,.,TRBJ2-7,TGCGCCAGCAGTCTATCAGAGTACGAGCAGTACTTC,CASSLSEYEQYF
TRBV28,.,.,TRBJ1-1,TGTGCCAGCAGCACTAGACGGCGGGGGATGAACACTGAAGCTTTCTTT,CASSTRRRGMNTEAFF
TRBV19,.,.,TRBJ1-2,TGTGCCAGTAGTATTGGTATAGAAGTGAACTATGGCTACACCTTC,CASSIGIEVNYGYTF
TRBV12-3/TRBV12-4,TRBD1,few,TRBJ1-5,TGTGCCAGCAGTGGACAGGGCGGTCAGCCCCAGCATTTT,CASSGQGGQPQHF
TRBV30,TRBD1,.,TRBJ1-2,TGTGCCTGGAGGTCACCGGGACAGCGAAACTATGGCTACACCTTC,CAWRSPGQRNYGYTF
TRBV30,.,.,TRBJ1-2,TGTGCCTGGAGTGTCTTTCTCGGCTACACCTTC,CAWSVFLGYTF
TRBV23-1,.,.,TRBJ2-1,TGCGCCAGCATCCAGGCCGGCTCCTACAATGAGCAGTTCTTC,CASIQAGSYNEQFF
TRBV7-8,TRBD1,.,TRBJ1-6,TGTGCCAGCAGGGGCGGGGGTGTGACAGGGGGACATAATTCACCCCTCCACTTT,CASRGGGVTGGHNSPLHF
TRBV6-2/TRBV6-3,.,.,TRBJ2-2,TGTGCCAGCAGTCGGTGGGCCGGGGAGCTGTTTTTT,CASSRWAGELFF
TRBV11-3,TRBD2,.,TRBJ2-7,TGTGCCAGCAGCCTAGGACTAGCGGGAGTGGACGAGCAGTACTTC,CASSLGLAGVDEQYF
TRBV9,.,.,TRBJ2-2,TGTGCCAGCAGCCCCCCGAAAGGGGAGCTGTTTTTT,CASSPPKGELFF
TRBV4-1,TRBD1,.,TRBJ1-5,TGCGCCAGCAGCCAACAACAGGGGGCATTGCAGCCCCAGCATTTT,CASSQQQGALQPQHF
TRBV4-2,.,.,TRBJ2-7,TGTGCCAGCAGCCAGGGGACCACCGGAGGGGTGGAGCAGTACTTC,CASSQGTTGGVEQYF
TRBV7-2,.,.,TRBJ2-7,TGTGCCAGCAGCTCACCCCCAGGAGGGACTCCTTACGAGCAGTACTTC,CASSSPPGGTPYEQYF
TRBV4-1,TRBD2,.,TRBJ2-2,TGCGCCAGCAGCCAAGTACTAGCGCTGAACACCGGGGAGCTGTTTTTT,CASSQVLALNTGELFF
TRBV5-1,.,.,TRBJ1-4,TGCGCCAGCAGCTTGTCGCAGGGCACTAATGAAAAACTGTTTTTT,CASSLSQGTNEKLFF